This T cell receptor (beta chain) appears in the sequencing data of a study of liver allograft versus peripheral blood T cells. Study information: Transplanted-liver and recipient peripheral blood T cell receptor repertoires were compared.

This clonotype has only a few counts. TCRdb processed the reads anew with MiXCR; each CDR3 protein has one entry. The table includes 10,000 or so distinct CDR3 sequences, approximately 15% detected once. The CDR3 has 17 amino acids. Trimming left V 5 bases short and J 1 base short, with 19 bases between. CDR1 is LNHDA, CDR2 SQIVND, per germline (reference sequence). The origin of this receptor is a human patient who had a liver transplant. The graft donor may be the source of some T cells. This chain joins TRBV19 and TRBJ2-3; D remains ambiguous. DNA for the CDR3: TGTGCCAGTAGTCCTCCTCTTAGGGCGGACCGCACAGATACGCAGTATTTT. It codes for CASSPPLRADRTDTQYF.